Below are 30 T cell receptor beta chains sequenced from a single sample in a study of blood T cells in healthy people across ages. The authors ran a second PCR of about 7 to 11 cycles using a sample-barcoded 5' primer and a J-beta primer mix. MiXCR, run by TCRdb on the 5' RACE reads, gives a single entry per CDR3 protein. The repertoire holds some 1,000,000 distinct CDR3 sequences, around 25% seen once, with around 0.7% in the top ten. These sequences were also reported in another study, on T cells of mothers and their children.

The sequencing input was blood. The source of these receptors is a girl between 2 and 10 years old in good health.

This clonotype was observed a handful of times. The rearrangement joins TRBV14 to TRBJ1-1, with D tentatively TRBD1 (6 bases). Trimming cost V 5 bases and J 5 bases, with 15 bases left between them. CDR1 is SGHDN, CDR2 FVKESK, per germline. The length of the CDR3 is 14 residues. CDR3 nucleotide sequence: TGTGCCAGCAGCATCGAGGGGGGAGGTACTGAAGCTTTCTTT. It translates to CASSIEGGGTEAFF. The full variable domain, with the rest looked up from reference TRBV14 and TRBJ1-1, is EAGVTQFPSHSVIEKGQTVTLRCDPISGHDNLYWYRRVMGKEIKFLLHFVKESKQDESGMPNNRFLAERTGGTYSTLKVQPAELEDSGVYFCASSIEGGGTEAFFGQGTRLTVV.

This clonotype was counted between two and nine times. The V and J genes are TRBV7-3 and TRBJ2-1, with 7 bases matching TRBD2. J gave up 8 bases and V 1 base, and 5 bases lay outside the gene matches. Germline values: CDR1 SGHTA, CDR2 FQGTGA. The CDR3 contains 14 residues. In DNA form, the CDR3 reads TGTGCCAGCAGCTTAATGGGCGGGAGCGATGAGCAGTTCTTC. Amino acids: CASSLMGGSDEQFF.

This clonotype has only a few counts. The J gene is TRBJ1-5, the V gene TRBV15, with a tentative D call TRBD1 (5 bases). V dropped 6 bases and J dropped 3 bases, with 9 bases sitting between them. The CDR3 contains 13 residues. Germline V gene lookup returns CDR1 LNHNV and CDR2 YYDKDF (reference sequence). CDR3 loop: CATSGQDNQPQHF. The CDR3 nucleotides are TGTGCCACCAGTGGACAAGACAATCAGCCCCAGCATTTT.

This clonotype was found a few times. The rearrangement joins TRBV7-2 to TRBJ1-4, with D tentatively TRBD1 (6 bases). Trimming stripped 5 bases from V and 11 bases from J, with 18 bases between. This CDR3 has 14 residues. Germline V gene sequence: CDR1 SGHTA, CDR2 FQGNSA. This chain's CDR3 is CASSGRGGESKLFF. The CDR3 nucleotides are TGTGCCAGCAGCGGCAGGGGCGGAGAAAGCAAACTGTTTTTT.

This chain joins TRBV7-9 and TRBJ2-5; tentatively, D is TRBD1 (6 bases). This CDR3 has 16 residues. Trimming took 5 bases from V and 0 from J, leaving 16 bases between them. Germline loops: CDR1 SEHNR, CDR2 FQNEAQ (reference sequence). CDR3 sequence: CASSPYPRQDQETQYF. The CDR3 region has the DNA TGTGCCAGCAGCCCCTATCCCAGACAGGACCAAGAGACCCAGTACTTC.

This chain links TRBV7-8 with TRBJ2-3, with D possibly matching TRBD2 (6 bases). The CDR3 extends over 14 amino acids. V lost 7 bases, J lost 2 bases, and 13 bases lay in between. CDR1 and CDR2 from the germline V gene are SGHVS and FQNEAQ. The CDR3 loop reads CASTPGETTDTQYF. In DNA form, the CDR3 reads TGTGCCAGCACTCCGGGGGAGACCACAGATACGCAGTATTTT. Together with reference TRBV7-8 and TRBJ2-3, the CDR3 gives the full variable domain: GAGVSQSPRYKVAKRGQDVALRCDPISGHVSLFWYQQALGQGPEFLTYFQNEAQLDKSGLPSDRFFAERPEGSVSTLKIQRTQQEDSAVYLCASTPGETTDTQYFGPGTRLTVL.

This clonotype was counted only a few times. This chain uses TRBV19 with TRBJ1-1, with D unclear. Between the trimmed V and J ends, which lost 7 bases and 2 bases, there was a span of 11 bases. CDR1 and CDR2 from the germline V gene are LNHDA and SQIVND (reference sequence). The CDR3 is 13 residues long. The CDR3 DNA sequence: TGTGCCAGTAAGAACGGTTTAAACACTGAAGCTTTCTTT. Residues: CASKNGLNTEAFF.

With regard to this clonotype: The junction and the germline gene differ at one end; a read error may be behind it. This chain links TRBV2 with TRBJ1-2, with D possibly TRBD1 on 5 matching bases. Per the germline V gene, CDR1 is SNHLY and CDR2 is FYNNEI. CDR3 size: 15 residues. The CDR3 DNA is TGTGCCAGCAGTGAGTGGGGCTCGACTAACTATGGCTCCACCTTC. It translates to CASSEWGSTNYGSTF.

The gene calls are TRBV15 and TRBJ2-1, with D unclear. Trimming took off 0 bases at V and 8 bases at J, with 8 bases between the two ends. Per germline, CDR1 LNHNV and CDR2 YYDKDF (reference sequence). The CDR3 contains 13 residues. Here the CDR3 reads CATSREGLDEQFF. The CDR3 region has the DNA TGTGCCACCAGCAGAGAGGGATTAGATGAGCAGTTCTTC.

This clonotype has more than one count but fewer than ten. V usage is TRBV28 and J usage is TRBJ2-7; D not certain. Germline-derived CDR1 and CDR2 are MDHEN and SYDVKM. The CDR3 sequence is 14 residues long. V shed 7 bases and J shed 4 bases, with 17 bases lying between them. This chain's CDR3 is CASMGSRAFYEQYF. The CDR3 nucleotides are TGTGCCAGCATGGGGTCACGCGCCTTTTACGAGCAGTACTTC.

The chain recombines TRBV28 with TRBJ2-3; D not resolved. Trimming shortened V by 3 bases and J by 4 bases, and 23 bases separated the two germline ends. The CDR3 is 18 residues long. Germline assignment: CDR1 MDHEN and CDR2 SYDVKM. For the CDR3, the DNA is TGTGCCAGCAGTTTTCTATTCGGTGGCGGAGTGCATTCAGATACGCAGTATTTT. As protein: CASSFLFGGGVHSDTQYF.

The J gene is TRBJ2-7, the V gene TRBV9; TRBD1 matches at 8 bases. CDR1 SGDLS and CDR2 YYNGEE come from the germline V gene. Trimming removed 1 base from V and 1 base from J; junction bases left unmatched: 4. This CDR3 is 15 amino acids long. CDR3 sequence: CASSVQGTGSYEQYF. The CDR3 DNA follows: TGTGCCAGCAGCGTACAAGGGACAGGATCCTACGAGCAGTACTTC.

This clonotype turned up a few times. Being one base from a much bigger clone, this may be a read error. In this CDR3 the conserved last residue, phenylalanine or tryptophan, is missing, so a read error is likely. The chain joins TRBV4-1 to TRBJ2-5; 7 nucleotides align to TRBD1. The better agreement between TRBJ2-7 and the DNA end casts doubt on the J call. This CDR3 is built from 14 residues. Per the germline V gene, CDR1 is MGHRA and CDR2 is YSYEKL. DNA of the CDR3: TGCGCCAGCAGCCAAGGACAGGGCATCTACGAGCAGTACCTC. This sequence encodes CASSQGQGIYEQYL.

Comments on this clonotype: A read error is possible here, since a much larger clone lies one base away. The rearrangement links TRBV28 to TRBJ1-1; 7 nucleotides agree with TRBD1. The CDR3 has 13 amino acids. Per germline, CDR1 MDHEN and CDR2 SYDVKM. CDR3 nucleotide sequence: TGTGCCAGCAGCCAACAGGGGAACACTGAAGCTTCCTTT. Its protein product is CASSQQGNTEASF.

The rearrangement uses TRBV4-1 and TRBJ1-2, with 8 bases identical to TRBD1. CDR3 length: 15 amino acids. CDR1 MGHRA and CDR2 YSYEKL come from the germline V gene. With V trimmed by 9 bases and J by 4 bases, 13 bases remained unmatched. The CDR3 bases are TGCGCCAGTACATCATCAGGGGGCGCCATCTATGGCTACACCTTC. Its translation is CASTSSGGAIYGYTF.

In this sample, this clonotype turned up a few times. The CDR3 coding sequence is TGCAGCGTTGTCGGTCCGGCCGGGGAGCTGTTTTTT. Translating gives CSVVGPAGELFF. V usage is TRBV29-1 and J usage is TRBJ2-2; D is unclear. Trimming took off 4 bases at V and 6 bases at J, with 9 bases between the two ends. The CDR3 is 12 amino acids. The germline V gene encodes CDR1 SQVTM and CDR2 ANQGSEA.

In this sample, this clonotype turned up a few times. The chain recombines TRBV6-5 with TRBJ2-6; unclear D gene. V lost 0 bases and J 0 bases, leaving 6 bases between the germline ends. The germline gives CDR1 MNHEY, CDR2 SVGAGI. The CDR3 has 16 amino acids. This CDR3 reads CASSYSGSSGANVLTF. CDR3 sequence (DNA): TGTGCCAGCAGTTACTCGGGCAGCTCTGGGGCCAACGTCCTGACTTTC.

This clonotype has a handful of counts. The V gene is TRBV29-1, the J gene TRBJ1-1; no clear D. The ends were cut back, 5 bases at V and 1 base at J, with 8 bases in the middle. The CDR3 covers 12 residues. Germline loops: CDR1 SQVTM, CDR2 ANQGSEA. CDR3 bases: TGCAGCGTTCGGAAGCAGAACACTGAAGCTTTCTTT. It yields the protein CSVRKQNTEAFF.

In this sample, this clonotype turned up many times. The chain has TRBV27 and TRBJ2-1; TRBD1 matches at 7 bases. The trim removed 5 bases at V and 0 bases at J, leaving 7 bases unmatched. This CDR3 has 16 residues. The germline CDR1 and CDR2 sequences are MNHEY and SMNVEV (reference sequence). In DNA, the CDR3 is TGTGCCAGCAGTCGGGACAGCCTGAGCTCCTACAATGAGCAGTTCTTC. Protein product: CASSRDSLSSYNEQFF.

V usage is TRBV5-1 and J usage is TRBJ2-7; D remains ambiguous. Trimming removed 3 bases at V and 1 base at J, with 8 bases between. The CDR3 is 13 amino acids. CDR1 and CDR2 (germline): SGHRS, YFSETQ. CDR3 coding DNA: TGCGCCAGCAGCTACGACATTTCCTACGAGCAGTACTTC. This gives the protein CASSYDISYEQYF.

CDR3 in amino acids: CASHPSPGFEETQYF. The CDR3 DNA reads TGCGCCAGCCATCCCTCGCCAGGATTTGAAGAGACCCAGTACTTC. The gene calls are TRBV5-1 and TRBJ2-5; D is unclear. Germline CDR1 and CDR2: SGHRS and YFSETQ. Trimming shortened V by 7 bases and J by 3 bases, and 19 bases separated the two germline ends. The CDR3 has 15 amino acids.

This chain connects TRBV29-1 to TRBJ2-3, with D tentatively TRBD2 (5 bases). With 7 bases removed from V and 7 bases from J, the gap between germline ends came to 21 bases. CDR3 length: 14 residues. CDR1 and CDR2 (germline): SQVTM, ANQGSEA. CDR3 in amino acids: CSAQSGSGPYTQYF. CDR3 sequence (DNA): TGCAGCGCTCAGTCGGGGAGCGGCCCATATACGCAGTATTTT.

The rearrangement links TRBV6-2 or TRBV6-3 to TRBJ2-7, with 7 bases identical to TRBD1. Germline V gives CDR1 MNHEY, CDR2 SVGEGT. Trimming at V came to 2 bases and at J to 5 bases, leaving 3 bases not matched to a gene. The CDR3 loop spans 13 amino acids. The CDR3 here is CASSYGQDNEQYF. The DNA of the CDR3 is TGTGCCAGCAGTTACGGACAGGACAACGAGCAGTACTTC.

This chain uses TRBV11-1 with TRBJ1-1; perhaps TRBD1 as D (5 bases). Germline lookup yields CDR1 SGHAT and CDR2 FQDESV (reference sequence). Trimming removed 1 base at V and 6 bases at J, with 18 bases between. There are 16 residues in the CDR3. DNA for the CDR3: TGTGCCAGCAGCTTAGGACCCAGGGCCCAAGGGGCTGAAGCTTTCTTT. Encoded protein: CASSLGPRAQGAEAFF.

This clonotype has a handful of counts. The V and J genes are TRBV12-3 or TRBV12-4 and TRBJ2-1, with TRBD2 matching 11 bases. With V trimmed by 5 bases and J by 0 bases, 9 bases remained unmatched. The CDR3 is 18 residues long. CDR3 bases: TGTGCCAGCAGTCGAGGGACTAGCGGACTCAGCTCCTACAATGAGCAGTTCTTC. As protein: CASSRGTSGLSSYNEQFF.

The J gene is TRBJ2-3, the V gene TRBV29-1; 7 bases are shared with TRBD2. Trimming removed 7 bases from V and 1 base from J; junction bases left unmatched: 8. The CDR3 runs 14 residues. The germline CDR1 and CDR2 sequences are SQVTM and ANQGSEA. The CDR3 is CSAIGLGRTDTQYF. CDR3 bases: TGCAGCGCTATCGGACTAGGGCGCACAGATACGCAGTATTTT.

In this sample, this clonotype turned up a few times. The chain employs TRBV7-2 and TRBJ2-7; D might be TRBD1 (7 bases). V lost 0 bases and J 2 bases, leaving 17 bases between the germline ends. The germline V gene has CDR1 SGHTA and CDR2 FQGNSA. The CDR3 runs to 17 residues. The DNA of the CDR3 is TGTGCCAGCAGCTTAGCGGGGAGGCAGGGGGTGACCTACGAGCAGTACTTC. Residues: CASSLAGRQGVTYEQYF.

This clonotype was counted ten times or more. The V call is TRBV20-1, the J call TRBJ2-1; TRBD2 agrees at 14 bases. This CDR3 comprises 15 residues. Germline V CDR1 and CDR2: DFQATT, SNEGSKA (reference sequence). The junction had 3 bases not matched to a gene; V was cut back by 4 bases and J by 4 bases. This CDR3 reads CSATGLAGVYNEQFF. The CDR3 DNA sequence: TGCAGTGCTACGGGACTAGCGGGAGTTTACAATGAGCAGTTCTTC.

To note about this clonotype: One end of the junction varies from germline; a read error may be responsible. The chain has TRBV15 and TRBJ1-1; 8 bases align to TRBD1. CDR3 length equals 16 residues. Germline CDR1 is LNHNV and CDR2 is YYDKDF (reference sequence). The DNA of the CDR3 is TGTGCCGCCAGCAGAGGGGGGAGCCAGGGGGCGAATTTAGCTTTCTTT. It encodes CAASRGGSQGANLAFF.

The chain links TRBV20-1 to TRBJ2-1; D is undetermined. In germline, CDR1 is DFQATT, CDR2 SNEGSKA (reference sequence). The CDR3 has 14 amino acids. Trimming removed 0 bases at V and 5 bases at J, with 11 bases between. CDR3 DNA sequence: TGCAGTGCTAGAGACATCCTCCAGAACAATGAGCAGTTCTTC. Amino acid sequence: CSARDILQNNEQFF.